The present T cell receptor (beta chain) was sequenced within a study of cytomegalovirus exposure and HLA in healthy donors (TCRdb year 2017). For context, the study as a whole: An earlier analysis of several hundred of the donors reported 250 to 350 Gb of sequence data and 100 million to 140 million unique TCR beta sequences from about 200 million T cells. Across about 380 genotyped donors of the cohort, an average of about 240,000 unique TCR beta nucleotide sequences per donor were sequenced, and 15% to 20% of those sequences were non-productive. In addition to the first cohort of hundreds of subjects, a separate validation cohort of 120 different subjects was used. In an earlier analysis of roughly 580 of the donors, high-throughput TCR beta sequencing was used to judge whether each TCR beta V gene segment behaved as functional or pseudogenic. To study patterns of TCR occurrence, a later analysis re-analyzed previously published TCR beta repertoires from around 670 donors and added high-resolution HLA genotyping. Class I and class II HLA loci were covered by the typing at four-digit resolution. Alongside the repertoire data, information on donor age, sex, ethnicity and CMV serostatus was compiled. Several DR-DQ haplotypes were treated as single units for association and clustering because of strong linkage in the cohort. Of the approximately 400 genotyped donors, 65% to 90% fell in the genetic ancestry cluster associated with self-reported Caucasian donors. The number of typed donors differed by locus: roughly 629-640 for A, B, C, DRB1 and DQB1; approximately 530 for DQA1; approximately 600 for DPA1; and 400 to 480 for DPB1. The study aimed to test whether cataloging public T cell receptors could reveal signatures of past pathogen exposure. The T cell repertoires of about 700 subjects were profiled by immunosequencing and related to cytomegalovirus serostatus. All discovery cohort repertoires had been generated on a single sequencing platform. The later analysis used no new phenotypic data to find candidate immune exposures, relying instead on TCR beta sequences and their occurrence across donors. Genome-wide SNP genotypes for about three fifths of the roughly 670 donors were used in a later genetic analysis, which treated that subset as a discovery cohort. To predict cytomegalovirus infection status, the study combined high-throughput TCR immunosequencing, statistical association of individual TCRs with disease status, and machine learning. An early release that covered more than 550 HLA-typed donors contained approximately 300 gigabases of sequencing data and some 87 million unique TCR sequences.

As for this clone: Its specific antigen is unknown. No per-base quality is available; no much larger clone lies one base away.

The cohort was made up of hundreds of healthy bone marrow donors. At the time of sampling, every cohort member was nominally healthy, though immune exposures that went unrecorded were likely present. The donor tested CMV seronegative, placing the donor among the roughly 400 seronegative members of the cohort. Each donor provided a peripheral blood sample, and peripheral blood mononuclear cells were used for TCR beta sequencing. The Qiagen DNeasy Blood Extraction Kit was used to extract genomic DNA from the blood cell samples. The method behind the library was the immunoSEQ multiplex PCR assay. A mixture of 60 forward primers for TCR Vbeta segments and 13 reverse primers for TCR Jbeta segments was used in the multiplex PCR. The CDR3 region of rearranged TCR beta genes was amplified from genomic DNA with a multiplex PCR assay. The amplified TCR beta libraries were sequenced on the Illumina HiSeq System as 87-base-pair reads. In the original analysis: In a later analysis, 80 million or so unique TCR beta chains were counted across the 650 to 750 repertoires, and around 10 million of these chains were shared by at least two donors. A nearest-neighbor algorithm error-corrected the raw reads and collapsed the reads into unique sequences, merging closely related sequences to remove PCR and sequencing errors. Alignment of CDR3 sequences to IMGT reference sequences was used to assign V, D and J gene segments. For a sequence to be retained, a match of at least six nucleotides was required to both a V gene segment and a J gene segment. Rearrangements were called productive when the CDR3 lacked stop codons and stayed in frame with V and J; all others were non-productive. CDR3 was defined according to IMGT convention as the region running from the second conserved V-encoded cysteine to the conserved J-encoded phenylalanine. The earlier analysis of fewer than 700 of the donors excluded sequences that lacked an unambiguous match to a single V gene segment. An earlier analysis of a few hundred of the donors classified V segments as functional when productive rearrangements were above 56.7% and as segregating when the standard deviation between donors was above 5%. To diagnose cytomegalovirus status from the catalog of TCR beta chain sequences, a statistical classification framework was built. V and J gene assignment, in a later analysis, came from comparing TCR nucleotide sequences with IMGT/GENE-DB human TR gene sequences. A later analysis assigned CDR3 sequences and most-parsimonious VDJ recombination scenarios with the TCRdist pipeline. In a later analysis, each TCR beta chain was defined by its CDR3 amino acid sequence together with its V-gene family, and reads lacking a unique V-gene family were excluded. In a later analysis, 500 to 700 highly shared, low-generation-probability nucleotide sequences were removed to address suspected cross-contamination and a sequencing artifact. In a later analysis, a clonal expansion index was calculated for each public chain from normalized within-repertoire ranks of inferred template counts. In a later analysis, generation probabilities were computed using a VDJ recombination model fitted to out-of-frame rearrangements, and the results were checked against IGoR. A later analysis scored TCR-TCR, TCR-HLA and TCR-CMV co-occurrence with hypergeometric tests, applying a repertoire-size bias correction to TCR pairs. A later analysis estimated false discovery rates by permuting HLA or CMV assignments 20 times. In a later analysis, co-occurring TCRs were grouped using DBSCAN, with TCRdist sequence similarity added in when clustering inside HLA-allele-positive subsets. Repertoires with fewer than 30,000 or more than 120,000 public chains were left out of co-occurrence clustering, as were about 5 repertoires with anomalous nucleotide sharing. The immuneACCESS repertoire file appears here via TCRdb, limited to in-frame rearrangements. These files lack a portion of the clones; in checked studies, under half of the deficit traces to unresolved V genes, and the cause of the others is not known. The DNA was the basis for D and trimming; V, J and clone size are from that table. The sample table holds 150,000 to 200,000 clones, of which over 75% were seen once. The top ten hold 0.098% of the sample.

Results and caveats for the whole study, not just this receptor: In vitro tests confirmed that a few of the cytomegalovirus-associated TCR beta chains recognize cytomegalovirus antigens. In a later genetic analysis, fewer N-insertions in productive TCRs were reported among donors in an Asian-associated ancestry cluster than the 666-donor mean. For the cohort, immune exposure information was limited to CMV serostatus. A group of highly shared sequence variants was considered likely to be a technical artifact of the sequencing pipeline. The cohort was sequenced for TCR beta chains only, and without alpha or paired-chain data the features that could be detected were limited. In an earlier analysis of about 600 of the donors, most TCR beta V segments appeared in productive rearrangements about 90% or about 30% of the time, broadly matching IMGT annotations. Strong co-occurrence of HLA alleles, especially DR and DQ, made assigning TCR associations to individual alleles difficult. In a later analysis, the rate of TCR association differed among HLA loci, with DRB1 alleles having the most associated TCRs and HLA-C alleles having the fewest. According to a later analysis, most CMV-associated TCR beta chains appeared to be HLA-restricted, and the HLA associations seemed to be driven largely by CMV exposure. Compared with equally common non-associated chains, HLA-associated TCR beta chains in a later analysis were more clonally expanded and had lower generation probabilities. Most TCR sequences were observed very rarely across donors, whereas some public TCRs were present in many individuals. The presence/absence analyses assumed that sequencing depth was roughly uniform across donors, and that assumption may not be true. The study gave a list of 150 to 200 TCR beta chains associated with cytomegalovirus. Because HLA typing was unavailable for some donors at each locus, only the typed subset was used in association tests. A further reported finding was that TCR beta sequences accurately predicted the HLA-A and HLA-B alleles for most subjects in the first cohort. The authors suggested that the approach could potentially be extended to other disease states and immunological phenotypes. V-gene and J-gene trimming of TCR beta chains was associated with a missense DCLRE1C variant in a later genetic analysis, and the association was replicated in an independent cohort. The classifier was reported to diagnose cytomegalovirus status with high specificity and sensitivity in both the original cohort and the validation cohort. Linkage disequilibrium might explain the correlated functional status among segregating V segments, but an unknown experimental factor could not be excluded. The earlier analysis of nearly 600 of the donors excluded approximately 15 rarely observed V segments, including chromosome 9 orphons, because counts were too low. According to a later analysis, parvovirus B19, influenza, CMV and Epstein-Barr virus appeared linked to several top co-occurrence clusters. At a false discovery rate of 0.05, a later analysis linked around 15,000 TCR beta sequences to specific HLA alleles.

Sequencing was carried out using PBMCs. This clonotype was obtained from a boy between 2 and 15 years old in good health and CMV-seronegative.

The CDR3 protein is CASSQGTLVYTDTQYF. The nucleotide sequence is TGCGCCAGCAGCCAAGGAACACTAGTCTACACAGATACGCAGTATTTT. The receptor chain draws on TRBV4-3 and TRBJ2-3, with TRBD2 as a weak D call on 5 bases. From its cysteine to its phenylalanine, the CDR3 spans 16 amino acids. The retained sequence is limited to the CDR3, 48 bases, with the frame set at the first base. Deletion took 1 base off V and 2 bases off J, with a span of 13 bases between the germline ends. In the germline V gene, CDR1 corresponds to LGHNA and CDR2 to YSLEER.